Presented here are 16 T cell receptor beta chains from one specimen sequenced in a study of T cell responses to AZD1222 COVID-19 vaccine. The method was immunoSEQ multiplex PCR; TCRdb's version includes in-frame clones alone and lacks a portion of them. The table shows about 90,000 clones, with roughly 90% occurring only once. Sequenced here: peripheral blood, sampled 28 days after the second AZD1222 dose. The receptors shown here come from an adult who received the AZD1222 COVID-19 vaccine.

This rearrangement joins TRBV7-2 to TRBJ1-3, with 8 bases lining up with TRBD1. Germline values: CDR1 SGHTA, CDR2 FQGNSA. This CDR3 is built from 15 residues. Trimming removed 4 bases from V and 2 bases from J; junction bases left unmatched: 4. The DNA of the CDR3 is TGTGCCAGCAGCTCCAGGGGGCGTCCTGGAAACACCATATATTTT. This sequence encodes CASSSRGRPGNTIYF.

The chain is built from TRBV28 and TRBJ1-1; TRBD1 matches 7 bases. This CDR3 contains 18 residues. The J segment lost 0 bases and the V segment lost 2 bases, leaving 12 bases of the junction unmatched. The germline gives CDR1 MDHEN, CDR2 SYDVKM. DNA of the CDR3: TGTGCCAGCAGTTTACTCGTGGGGGACAGATTGTTGAACACTGAAGCTTTCTTT. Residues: CASSLLVGDRLLNTEAFF.

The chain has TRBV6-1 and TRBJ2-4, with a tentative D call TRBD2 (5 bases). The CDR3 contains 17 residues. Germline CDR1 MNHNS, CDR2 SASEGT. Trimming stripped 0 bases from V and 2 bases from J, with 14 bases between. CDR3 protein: CASSEALWETSKNIQYF. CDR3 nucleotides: TGTGCCAGCAGTGAAGCGCTGTGGGAGACCTCCAAAAACATTCAGTACTTC.

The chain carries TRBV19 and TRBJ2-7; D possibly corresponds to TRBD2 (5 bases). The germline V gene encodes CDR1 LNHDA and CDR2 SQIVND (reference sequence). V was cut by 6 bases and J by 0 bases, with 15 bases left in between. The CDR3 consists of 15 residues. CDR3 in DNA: TGTGCCAGTAGGCGGACTTCCACCCTCTCCTACGAGCAGTACTTC. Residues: CASRRTSTLSYEQYF.

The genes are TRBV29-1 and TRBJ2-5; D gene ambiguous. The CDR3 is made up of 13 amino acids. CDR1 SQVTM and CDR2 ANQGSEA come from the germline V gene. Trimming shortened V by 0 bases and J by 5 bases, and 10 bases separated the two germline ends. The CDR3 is CSVEDWVLETQYF. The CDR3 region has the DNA TGCAGCGTTGAAGACTGGGTTCTGGAGACCCAGTACTTC.

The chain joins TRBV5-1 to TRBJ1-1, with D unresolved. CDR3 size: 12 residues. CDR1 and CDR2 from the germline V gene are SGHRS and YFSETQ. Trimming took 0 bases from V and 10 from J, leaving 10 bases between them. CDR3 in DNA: TGCGCCAGCAGCTTGGAGGGTCGGGGAGCTTTCTTT. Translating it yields CASSLEGRGAFF.

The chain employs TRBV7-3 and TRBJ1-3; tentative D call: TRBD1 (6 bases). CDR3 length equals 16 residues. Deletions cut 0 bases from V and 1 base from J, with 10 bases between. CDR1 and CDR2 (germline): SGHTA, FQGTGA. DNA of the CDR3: TGTGCCAGCAGCTTAACCGGGGGCGAGTCTGGAAACACCATATATTTT. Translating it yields CASSLTGGESGNTIYF.

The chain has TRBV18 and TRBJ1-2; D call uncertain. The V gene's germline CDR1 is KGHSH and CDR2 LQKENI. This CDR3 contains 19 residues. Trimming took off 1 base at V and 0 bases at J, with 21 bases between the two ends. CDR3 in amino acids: CASSPLNRAIIGSNYGYTF. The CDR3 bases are TGTGCCAGCTCACCACTTAATCGCGCGATTATTGGGTCTAACTATGGCTACACCTTC.

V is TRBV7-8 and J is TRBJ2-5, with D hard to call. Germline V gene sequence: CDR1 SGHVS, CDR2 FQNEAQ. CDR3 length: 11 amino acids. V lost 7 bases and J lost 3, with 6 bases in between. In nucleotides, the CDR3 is TGTGCCAGCATCAGAGAAGAGACCCAGTACTTC. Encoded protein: CASIREETQYF.

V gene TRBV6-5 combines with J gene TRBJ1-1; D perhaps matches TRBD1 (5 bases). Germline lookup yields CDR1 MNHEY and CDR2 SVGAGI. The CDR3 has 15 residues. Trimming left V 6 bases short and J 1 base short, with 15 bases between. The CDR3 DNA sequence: TGTGCCAGCAGGTATGGCTCAGGGACGAACACTGAAGCTTTCTTT. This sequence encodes CASRYGSGTNTEAFF.

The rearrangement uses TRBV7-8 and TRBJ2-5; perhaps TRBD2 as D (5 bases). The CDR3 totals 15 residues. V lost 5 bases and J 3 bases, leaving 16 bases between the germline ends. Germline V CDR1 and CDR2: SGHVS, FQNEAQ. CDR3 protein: CASSPGNFEEETQYF. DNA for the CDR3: TGTGCCAGCAGCCCGGGAAATTTTGAGGAAGAGACCCAGTACTTC.

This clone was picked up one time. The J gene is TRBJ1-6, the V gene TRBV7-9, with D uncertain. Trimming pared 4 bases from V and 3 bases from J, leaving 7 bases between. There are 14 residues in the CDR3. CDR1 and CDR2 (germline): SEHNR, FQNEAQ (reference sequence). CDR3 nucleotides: TGTGCCAGCAGCTACAGAAACTATAATTCACCCCTCCACTTT. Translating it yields CASSYRNYNSPLHF. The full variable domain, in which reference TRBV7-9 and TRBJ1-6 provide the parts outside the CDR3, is DTGVSQNPRHKITKRGQNVTFRCDPISEHNRLYWYRQTLGQGPEFLTYFQNEAQLEKSRLLSDRFSAERPKGSFSTLEIQRTEQGDSAMYLCASSYRNYNSPLHFGNGTRLTVT.

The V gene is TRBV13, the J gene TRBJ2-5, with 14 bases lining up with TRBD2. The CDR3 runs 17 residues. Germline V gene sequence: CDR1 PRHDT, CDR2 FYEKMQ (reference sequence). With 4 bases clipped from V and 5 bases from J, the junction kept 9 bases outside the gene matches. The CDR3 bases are TGTGCCAGCAGCTCGCCGACTAGCGGGGGGGCCCGCGAGACCCAGTACTTC. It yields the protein CASSSPTSGGARETQYF.

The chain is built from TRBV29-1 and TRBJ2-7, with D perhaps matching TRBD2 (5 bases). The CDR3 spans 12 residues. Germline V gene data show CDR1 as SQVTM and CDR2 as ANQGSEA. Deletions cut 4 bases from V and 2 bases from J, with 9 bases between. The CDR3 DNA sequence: TGCAGCGTTGGGGAGCTTACCTACGAGCAGTACTTC. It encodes CSVGELTYEQYF.

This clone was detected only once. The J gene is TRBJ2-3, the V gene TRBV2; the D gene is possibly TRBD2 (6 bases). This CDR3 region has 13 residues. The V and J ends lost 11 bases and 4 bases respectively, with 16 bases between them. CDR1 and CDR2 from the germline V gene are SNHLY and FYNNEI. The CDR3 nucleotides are TGTGCCTGCGGGGCGAACCCCCCAGATACGCAGTATTTT. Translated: CACGANPPDTQYF.

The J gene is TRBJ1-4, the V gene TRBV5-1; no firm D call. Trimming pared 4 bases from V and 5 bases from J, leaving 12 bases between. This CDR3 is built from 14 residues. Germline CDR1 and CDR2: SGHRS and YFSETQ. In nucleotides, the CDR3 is TGCGCCAGCAGCCGGGAGGGAAAAAATGAAAAACTGTTTTTT. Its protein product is CASSREGKNEKLFF.